This T cell receptor beta chain is drawn from a study of CD8+CD57+ T cells in acquired aplastic anemia (dated by TCRdb to the late 2010s). With regard to the full study: DNA extracted from sorted CD4+ and CD8+ cells had a mean of about 3.3 ug, with a range of 0.2 to 27.4 ug. Mean read counts for healthy donor samples were some 10 million for CD4+ cells and about 12 million for CD8+ cells. Beyond this particular receptor, the publication reports: Between patients and healthy controls, no significant difference in CD8+ Simpson's diversity was found (P=0.060). Although 25 to 30 CD8+ CDR3 sequences were shared by patients and controls, these sequences appeared highly expressed in patients and within the immunodominant clones of patients.

Profiling of TCR beta VDJ combinations and CDR3 sequences used genomic DNA as the template. TCR repertoire sequencing was run on an Illumina HiSeq 2000. The authors' pipeline ran thus. TRBV/TRBJ rearrangement plots, CDR3 size and DJ length profiles, and Simpson's diversity index were used to evaluate the repertoires. The most abundant DNA sequence in the deep sequencing data was defined as the immunodominant clone. CDR3 amino acid sequences were checked for sharing across subjects and were also compared against the VDJdb database and published repertoires. TCRdb took the public reads, trimmed them with fastp at Q25, ran MiXCR for clone calling and kept in-frame beta chains. Each CDR3 protein appears once, grouped with its most common genes and DNA. These V and J calls rely on TCRdb rather than the paper's analysis. This sample lists about 210,000 distinct CDR3 sequences; approximately 60% were detected once. 25% to 30% of the sample is in the top ten clones.

This clonotype was observed at least ten times. Its antigen has not been determined. Nothing much larger sits one base from this clone, and base qualities are not available. TCR repertoires of sorted CD4+ and CD8+ blood T cells from severe aplastic anemia patients and healthy subjects were deep-sequenced in the study. Ficoll-Paque density gradient centrifugation was used to isolate peripheral blood mononuclear cells. Before DNA extraction, CD4+ and CD8+ T cells were sorted with FACS or magnetic beads. V and J are trimmed by 5 bases and 8 bases, and the gene matches miss 12 bases of the junction. The CDR3 starts with the cysteine, ends with the phenylalanine, and has 15 residues. Only the CDR3 portion is preserved as DNA: 45 bases, with reading frame beginning at the first base.

Material: sorted CD4+, CD8+, or CD8+CD57+ T cells (not recorded which) from PBMCs. This sequence was found in a human donor in good health. This sequence uses TRBV12-3 or TRBV12-4 and TRBJ2-1, and 7 bases in between align with TRBD1. The CDR3 protein is CASSPPDRGQDEQFF. In nucleotide form, the sequence is TGTGCCAGCAGTCCTCCGGATAGGGGGCAGGATGAGCAGTTCTTC.